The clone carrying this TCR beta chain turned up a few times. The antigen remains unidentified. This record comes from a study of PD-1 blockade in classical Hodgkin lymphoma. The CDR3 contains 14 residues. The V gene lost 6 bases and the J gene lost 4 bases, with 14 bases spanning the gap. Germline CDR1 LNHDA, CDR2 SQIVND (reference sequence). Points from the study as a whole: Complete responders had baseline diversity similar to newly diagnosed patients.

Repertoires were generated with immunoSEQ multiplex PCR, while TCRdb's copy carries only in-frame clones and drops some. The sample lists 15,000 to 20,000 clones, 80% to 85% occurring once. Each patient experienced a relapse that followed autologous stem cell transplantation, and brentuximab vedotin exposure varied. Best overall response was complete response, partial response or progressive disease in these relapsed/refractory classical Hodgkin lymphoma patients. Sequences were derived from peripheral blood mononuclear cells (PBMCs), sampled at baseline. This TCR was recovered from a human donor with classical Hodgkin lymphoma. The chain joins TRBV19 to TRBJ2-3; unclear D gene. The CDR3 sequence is CASSLSVTADTQYF. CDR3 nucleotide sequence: TGTGCCAGTAGCCTTTCGGTAACAGCAGATACGCAGTATTTT.